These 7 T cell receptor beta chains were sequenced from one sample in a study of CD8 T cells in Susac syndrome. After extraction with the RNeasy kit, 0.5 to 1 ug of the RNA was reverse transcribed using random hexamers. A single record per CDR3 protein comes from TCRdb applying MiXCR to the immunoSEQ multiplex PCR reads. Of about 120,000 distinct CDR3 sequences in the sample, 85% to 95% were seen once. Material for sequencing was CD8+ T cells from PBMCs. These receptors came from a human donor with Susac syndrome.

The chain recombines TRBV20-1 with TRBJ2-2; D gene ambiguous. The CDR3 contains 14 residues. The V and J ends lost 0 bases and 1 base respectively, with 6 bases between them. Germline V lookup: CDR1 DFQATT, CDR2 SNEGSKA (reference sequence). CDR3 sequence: CSARERRNTGELFF. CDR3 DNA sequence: TGCAGTGCTAGAGAACGCCGGAACACCGGGGAGCTGTTTTTT.

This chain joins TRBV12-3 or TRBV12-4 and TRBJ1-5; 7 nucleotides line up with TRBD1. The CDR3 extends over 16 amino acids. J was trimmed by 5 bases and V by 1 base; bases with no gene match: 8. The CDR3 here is CASSLGEGTVDQPQHF. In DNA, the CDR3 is TGTGCCAGCAGTTTAGGGGAAGGGACAGTCGATCAGCCCCAGCATTTT.

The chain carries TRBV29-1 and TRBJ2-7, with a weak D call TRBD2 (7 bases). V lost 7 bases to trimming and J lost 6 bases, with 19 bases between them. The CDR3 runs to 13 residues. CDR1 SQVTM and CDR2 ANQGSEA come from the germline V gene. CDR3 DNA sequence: TGCAGCGCCGGGGGGCAGGGCGGTCTCGAGCAGTACTTC. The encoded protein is CSAGGQGGLEQYF.

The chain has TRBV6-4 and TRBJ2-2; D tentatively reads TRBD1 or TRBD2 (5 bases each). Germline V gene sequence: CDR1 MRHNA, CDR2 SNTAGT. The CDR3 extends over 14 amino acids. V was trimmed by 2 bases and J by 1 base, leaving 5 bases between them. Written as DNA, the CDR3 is TGTGCCAGCAGTGACGGGGGGAACACCGGGGAGCTGTTTTTT. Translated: CASSDGGNTGELFF.

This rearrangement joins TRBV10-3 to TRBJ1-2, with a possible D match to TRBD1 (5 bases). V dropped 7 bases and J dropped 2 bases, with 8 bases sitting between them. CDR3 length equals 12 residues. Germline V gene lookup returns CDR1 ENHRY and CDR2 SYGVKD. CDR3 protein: CAIKAGNYGYTF. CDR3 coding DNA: TGTGCCATCAAGGCAGGGAACTATGGCTACACCTTC.

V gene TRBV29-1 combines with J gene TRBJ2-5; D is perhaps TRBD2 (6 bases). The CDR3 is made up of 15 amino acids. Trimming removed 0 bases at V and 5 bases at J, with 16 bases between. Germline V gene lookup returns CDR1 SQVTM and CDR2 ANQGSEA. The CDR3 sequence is CSVEDEEGLLETQYF. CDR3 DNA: TGCAGCGTTGAAGATGAGGAGGGGTTACTTGAGACCCAGTACTTC.

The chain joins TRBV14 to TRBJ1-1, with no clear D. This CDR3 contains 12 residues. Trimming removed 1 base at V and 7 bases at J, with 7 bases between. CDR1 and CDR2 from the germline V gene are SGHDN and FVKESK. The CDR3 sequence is CASSQGTVEAFF. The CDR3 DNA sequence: TGTGCCAGCAGCCAAGGAACGGTTGAAGCTTTCTTT.